This entry lists 20 T cell receptor beta chains sequenced from one sample in a study of OX40 agonist ivuxolimab in advanced cancers. Profiling relied on immunoSEQ multiplex PCR, and the TCRdb table lists in-frame clones only, not all of them. Among about 64,000 clones, 75% to 90% were seen once, and the ten largest hold 1.2%. The sample here was CD4+ or CD8+ T cells sorted from blood, taken in a trial of the OX40 agonist ivuxolimab. The receptors shown here come from an adult with an advanced solid tumor such as melanoma, head and neck, liver or kidney cancer.

The chain recombines TRBV2 with TRBJ2-7; TRBD1 might be the D (6 bases). The CDR3 has 14 residues. The ends were cut back, 6 bases at V and 0 bases at J, with 12 bases in the middle. Per germline, CDR1 SNHLY and CDR2 FYNNEI. For the CDR3, the DNA is TGTGCCAGCAGCGGTCAAGGGGGCTCCTACGAGCAGTACTTC. Translation gives CASSGQGGSYEQYF.

The chain carries TRBV6-5 and TRBJ2-5; D gene uncertain. The J call may be faulty, since TRBJ2-7 better matches the DNA end. CDR1 and CDR2 from the germline V gene are MNHEY and SVGAGI. The CDR3 has 13 residues. CDR3 sequence reads: CASSYSVPHEQYF. For the CDR3, the DNA is TGTGCCAGCAGTTACTCTGTTCCCCACGAGCAGTACTTC.

In this sample, this clone turned up a few times. The V call is TRBV7-2, the J call TRBJ2-3; D not resolved. The CDR3 length is 16 residues. V was trimmed by 2 bases and J by 2 bases, leaving 14 bases between them. Per germline, CDR1 SGHTA and CDR2 FQGNSA. In DNA, the CDR3 is TGTGCCAGCAGCTTACGCCCAAGTCCGTTCACAGATACGCAGTATTTT. Protein sequence: CASSLRPSPFTDTQYF.

V gene TRBV10-3 combines with J gene TRBJ1-4; no clear D. The germline gives CDR1 ENHRY, CDR2 SYGVKD. Trimming took 0 bases from V and 4 from J, leaving 3 bases between them. The CDR3 runs 13 residues. CDR3 sequence reads: CAISESSNEKLFF. CDR3 coding DNA: TGTGCCATCAGTGAGTCTAGTAATGAAAAACTGTTTTTT.

The chain recombines TRBV5-1 with TRBJ2-3, with 9 bases that match TRBD2. The CDR3 consists of 14 residues. Germline-derived CDR1 and CDR2 are SGHRS and YFSETQ. After removal of 4 bases from V and 2 bases from J, the junction contained 2 bases not matched to a gene. The CDR3 DNA reads as TGCGCCAGCAGCCTAGCGGGAAACACAGATACGCAGTATTTT. This gives the protein CASSLAGNTDTQYF.

The chain combines TRBV18 with TRBJ2-7; D gene unclear. Per the germline V gene, CDR1 is KGHSH and CDR2 is LQKENI. The CDR3 is 16 residues long. V was trimmed by 2 bases and J by 0 bases, leaving 14 bases between them. This CDR3 reads CASSPNLLQSSYEQYF. CDR3 coding DNA: TGTGCCAGCTCACCAAATTTATTACAAAGCTCCTACGAGCAGTACTTC.

The rearrangement joins TRBV11-2 to TRBJ1-1; 7 bases line up with TRBD1. The CDR3 runs to 13 residues. The V gene end was trimmed by 2 bases and the J gene end by 3 bases; junction bases not matched to a gene: 0. The germline gives CDR1 SGHAT, CDR2 FQNNGV. The CDR3, as DNA: TGTGCCAGCAGCTTAACAGGGGACACTGAAGCTTTCTTT. This encodes CASSLTGDTEAFF.

CDR3: CASGLMGAGNQPQHF. In nucleotides, the CDR3 is TGTGCTAGTGGTTTAATGGGGGCTGGGAATCAGCCCCAGCATTTT. V is TRBV12-5 and J is TRBJ1-5, with D perhaps TRBD1 (6 bases). Germline V gene sequence: CDR1 LGHNT, CDR2 FRNRAP. The CDR3 spans 15 residues. V lost 3 bases, J lost 4 bases, and 13 bases lay in between.

This clone was recorded a few times. The rearrangement uses TRBV9 and TRBJ2-1, with 9 bases identical to TRBD2. Trimming at V came to 0 bases and at J to 4 bases, leaving 8 bases not matched to a gene. The CDR3 consists of 17 residues. Per the germline V gene, CDR1 is SGDLS and CDR2 is YYNGEE. The CDR3 sequence: CASSVDPPSGVYNEQFF. CDR3 DNA sequence: TGTGCCAGCAGCGTAGATCCCCCTAGCGGGGTGTACAATGAGCAGTTCTTC.

This clone was detected only a few times. This sequence joins TRBV19 and TRBJ1-5; 9 bases line up with TRBD1. Germline V lookup: CDR1 LNHDA, CDR2 SQIVND (reference sequence). The V gene end was trimmed by 6 bases and the J gene end by 0 bases; junction bases not matched to a gene: 6. This CDR3 has 16 amino acids. CDR3 sequence (DNA): TGTGCCAGTAGAGACAGGGGGGGTTATAGCAATCAGCCCCAGCATTTT. Its protein product is CASRDRGGYSNQPQHF.

V usage is TRBV20-1 and J usage is TRBJ2-1; no firm D call. Deletions cut 6 bases from V and 12 bases from J, with 15 bases between. CDR1 is DFQATT, CDR2 SNEGSKA, per germline (reference sequence). The CDR3 is 11 amino acids. CDR3 sequence: CSAPPADPQFF. CDR3 coding DNA: TGCAGTGCCCCCCCTGCGGATCCGCAGTTCTTC.

V usage is TRBV7-2 and J usage is TRBJ2-6, with D possibly matching TRBD2 (6 bases). The CDR3 length is 16 residues. V shed 2 bases and J shed 2 bases, with 10 bases lying between them. Germline CDR1 and CDR2: SGHTA and FQGNSA. The CDR3 nucleotides read TGTGCCAGCAGCTTAAGAGGAGGGACTGGGGCCAACGTCCTGACTTTC. This codes for CASSLRGGTGANVLTF.

CDR3 residues: CASRATDRGSNQPQHF. The CDR3 nucleotides read TGCGCCAGCAGAGCTACTGACAGGGGTAGCAATCAGCCCCAGCATTTT. The chain couples TRBV10-2 to TRBJ1-5, with 8 bases lining up with TRBD1. V shed 6 bases and J 0 bases; nucleotides not matched to a gene: 7. The V gene's germline CDR1 is WSHSY and CDR2 SAAADI. CDR3 length equals 16 residues.

The J gene is TRBJ1-6, the V gene TRBV6-1, with 10 nucleotides matching TRBD1. V was pared by 4 bases and J by 10 bases, with 7 bases of the junction left unmatched. Germline CDR1 and CDR2: MNHNS and SASEGT. The CDR3 totals 15 residues. The CDR3 is CASSAIGTGDSPLHF. DNA for the CDR3: TGTGCCAGCAGTGCGATCGGGACAGGGGACTCACCCCTCCACTTT.

This chain uses TRBV18 with TRBJ1-4; TRBD1 might be the D (5 bases). The V end was cut by 3 bases, the J end by 5 bases, with 13 bases between. The germline CDR1 and CDR2 sequences are KGHSH and LQKENI. This CDR3 has 15 residues. CDR3 protein: CASSPFGTENEKLFF. Here the CDR3 DNA reads TGTGCCAGCTCACCGTTCGGGACGGAGAATGAAAAACTGTTTTTT.

The chain is built from TRBV28 and TRBJ1-1; D remains ambiguous. Germline assignment: CDR1 MDHEN and CDR2 SYDVKM. The CDR3 has 15 residues. Trimming took off 6 bases at V and 4 bases at J, with 18 bases between the two ends. In DNA, the CDR3 is TGTGCCAGCAGCCTCTTATCCGGTTGGGGCACTGAAGCTTTCTTT. Translating gives CASSLLSGWGTEAFF.

The rearrangement links TRBV11-3 to TRBJ2-1, with unresolved D. This CDR3 has 14 residues. The V gene's germline CDR1 is SGHNT and CDR2 YENEEA. V was trimmed by 5 bases and J by 8 bases, leaving 16 bases between them. The CDR3 region is CASSPSLEAHEQFF. The CDR3 bases are TGTGCCAGCAGCCCCTCCCTCGAGGCGCATGAGCAGTTCTTC.

The chain couples TRBV4-1 to TRBJ1-5, with D unclear. The CDR3 contains 13 residues. Germline loops: CDR1 MGHRA, CDR2 YSYEKL. With 4 bases removed from V and 3 bases from J, the gap between germline ends came to 7 bases. CDR3 DNA: TGCGCCAGCAGCCTAGAGGCCAATCAGCCCCAGCATTTT. It is translated as CASSLEANQPQHF.

This rearrangement joins TRBV15 to TRBJ2-1; 7 bases align to TRBD2. Looked up from germline, CDR1 is LNHNV and CDR2 is YYDKDF (reference sequence). The CDR3 is 17 amino acids. Losses at the gene ends were 0 bases for V and 3 bases for J; bases not matched to a gene: 8. The CDR3 loop reads CATSRDVGGGLYNEQFF. The CDR3, as DNA: TGTGCCACCAGCAGAGATGTGGGCGGGGGACTCTACAATGAGCAGTTCTTC. Filled out from reference TRBV15 and TRBJ2-1, the complete variable domain reads DAMVIQNPRYQVTQFGKPVTLSCSQTLNHNVMYWYQQKSSQAPKLLFHYYDKDFNNEADTPDNFQSRRPNTSFCFLDIRSPGLGDTAMYLCATSRDVGGGLYNEQFFGPGTRLTVL.

The count of this clone is one. This rearrangement joins TRBV6-1 to TRBJ1-2, with TRBD1 identical over 7 bases. CDR3 size: 13 residues. Germline-derived CDR1 and CDR2 are MNHNS and SASEGT. V shed 5 bases and J 7 bases; nucleotides not matched to a gene: 7. CDR3: CASSSRQGGGYTF. The CDR3 nucleotides are TGTGCCAGCAGTTCCCGACAGGGCGGTGGCTACACCTTC.